This T cell receptor beta chain was documented in a study of T cells after somatic rescue of genetic block. Only in-frame clones appear in the TCRdb table, and some are missing; sequencing was by immunoSEQ multiplex PCR. The data show approximately 110,000 clones, approximately 90% seen once. Trimming cost V 3 bases and J 3 bases, with 9 bases left between them. The CDR3 totals 13 residues. Per germline, CDR1 GTSNPN and CDR2 SVGIG (reference sequence). Source material: peripheral blood mononuclear cells (PBMCs). V gene TRBV30 combines with J gene TRBJ1-3; D unclear. This TCR derives from a woman aged 18-29 years. The CDR3 here is CAWSPGSGNTIYF. DNA of the CDR3: TGTGCCTGGAGCCCGGGAAGTGGAAACACCATATATTTT.